The 13 T cell receptor beta chains below come from one sample, sequenced in a study of blood T cell repertoires in COVID-19. TCRdb's table, derived via immunoSEQ multiplex PCR, lists solely in-frame clones and lacks some. The table includes about 14,000 clones, 90% detected once. Sequencing was performed on peripheral blood. These TCRs come from a human donor in a cohort sampled during active COVID-19.

Concerning this clone itself: The junction differs from germline at one of its ends, possibly a read error. The chain couples TRBV28 to TRBJ2-3, with D tentatively TRBD1 (6 bases). The CDR3 totals 15 residues. Germline V lookup: CDR1 MDHEN, CDR2 SYDVKM. The CDR3 DNA follows: TGTGCCAGCAGCCTTGGACGGCTAACGACAGGTACGCAGTATTTT. Translation: CASSLGRLTTGTQYF.

The rearrangement uses TRBV5-1 and TRBJ1-1, with D possibly matching TRBD1 (6 bases). The V end lost 0 bases, the J end lost 6 bases, and 15 bases lay between the germline ends. Germline values: CDR1 SGHRS, CDR2 YFSETQ. The CDR3 contains 15 residues. This CDR3 is CASSLGSGTPPEAFF. Here the CDR3 DNA reads TGCGCCAGCAGCTTGGGATCCGGGACACCCCCTGAAGCTTTCTTT.

This rearrangement joins TRBV7-9 to TRBJ1-1; weak D call: TRBD1 (5 bases). The CDR3 is 14 amino acids. Germline V gene sequence: CDR1 SEHNR, CDR2 FQNEAQ (reference sequence). V shed 1 base and J shed 1 base, with 7 bases lying between them. Written as DNA, the CDR3 is TGTGCCAGCAGCTTAGGACAGCCGAACACTGAAGCTTTCTTT. Its protein product is CASSLGQPNTEAFF.

The rearrangement links TRBV3-1 (or the pseudogene TRBV3-2) to TRBJ2-7; possible D gene TRBD2, 5 bases. The length of the CDR3 is 14 residues. From germline, CDR1 is LGHDT and CDR2 YNNKEL (reference sequence). The ends were cut back, 4 bases at V and 6 bases at J, with 16 bases in the middle. As DNA, the CDR3 is TGTGCCAGCAGCCTGCGGGCGGTGGGGATCGAGCAGTACTTC. It is translated as CASSLRAVGIEQYF.

The genes are TRBV28 and TRBJ2-7; 9 nucleotides align to TRBD1. The germline gives CDR1 MDHEN, CDR2 SYDVKM. The length of the CDR3 is 16 residues. The V segment lost 9 bases and the J segment 4 bases; nucleotides outside the gene matches: 16. CDR3 sequence (DNA): TGTGCCAGTCTAAGACAGGGGGGTCTTCGCGTTTACGAGCAGTACTTC. Translated, it gives CASLRQGGLRVYEQYF.

This clone was seen just once. The chain recombines TRBV6-6 with TRBJ2-3, with 16 bases that match TRBD2. Germline V gene lookup returns CDR1 MNHNY and CDR2 SVGAGI (reference sequence). This CDR3 has 19 residues. Trimming at V came to 6 bases and at J to 1 base, leaving 10 bases not matched to a gene. CDR3 residues: CASSLDPGLAGGGTDTQYF. The CDR3 DNA is TGTGCCAGCAGCTTAGATCCGGGACTAGCGGGAGGGGGCACAGATACGCAGTATTTT.

The rearrangement joins TRBV15 to TRBJ1-2; TRBD1 is a possible D gene (6 bases). In germline, CDR1 is LNHNV, CDR2 YYDKDF (reference sequence). There are 12 residues in the CDR3. The V end was cut by 7 bases, the J end by 6 bases, with 12 bases between. The CDR3 region is CATKAGEDGYTF. The CDR3 DNA sequence: TGTGCCACCAAGGCAGGGGAAGATGGCTACACCTTC.

V and J are TRBV24-1 and TRBJ2-5; D unresolved. The V and J ends lost 3 bases and 7 bases respectively, with 14 bases between them. There are 14 residues in the CDR3. Germline loops: CDR1 KGHDR, CDR2 SFDVKD. CDR3 in DNA: TGTGCCACCAGTGATGGGTCTACGGCAGGGACCCAGTACTTC. Its translation is CATSDGSTAGTQYF.

This clone was observed a few times. The chain is built from TRBV7-9 and TRBJ2-2; the match to TRBD1 covers 7 bases. The CDR3 is 15 amino acids. Germline CDR1 is SEHNR and CDR2 is FQNEAQ (reference sequence). With 5 bases clipped from V and 0 bases from J, the junction kept 3 bases outside the gene matches. The chain's CDR3 is CASSPGTANTGELFF. In DNA, the CDR3 is TGTGCCAGCAGCCCGGGGACAGCGAACACCGGGGAGCTGTTTTTT.

The chain is built from TRBV6-1 and TRBJ1-4, with D tentatively TRBD1 (5 bases). The CDR3 length is 14 residues. The germline V gene encodes CDR1 MNHNS and CDR2 SASEGT. The V gene lost 3 bases and the J gene lost 8 bases, with 13 bases spanning the gap. DNA for the CDR3: TGTGCCAGCAGTGACAGGGCCCTCTGGGAAAAACTGTTTTTT. It is translated as CASSDRALWEKLFF.

This chain joins TRBV4-1 and TRBJ1-2, with D possibly matching TRBD1 (5 bases). V lost 5 bases and J lost 2, with 9 bases in between. The CDR3 spans 13 residues. The germline V gene has CDR1 MGHRA and CDR2 YSYEKL. This CDR3 reads CASSVQANYGYTF. CDR3 sequence (DNA): TGCGCCAGCAGCGTACAGGCAAACTATGGCTACACCTTC.

This clone appeared a single time. The CDR3 loop is CAWSEKSGVSYEQYF. DNA for the CDR3: TGTGCCTGGAGTGAGAAGTCGGGGGTTTCCTACGAGCAGTACTTC. The chain uses TRBV30 and TRBJ2-7; possibly TRBD2 for D (6 bases). The CDR3 is 15 residues long. Trimming took 1 base from V and 1 from J, leaving 14 bases between them. Germline V gene lookup returns CDR1 GTSNPN and CDR2 SVGIG (reference sequence).

This sequence joins TRBV7-2 and TRBJ1-2; 7 nucleotides line up with TRBD1. CDR3 size: 15 residues. Germline lookup yields CDR1 SGHTA and CDR2 FQGNSA. V lost 5 bases and J lost 4; bases outside the gene matches: 10. The CDR3 DNA follows: TGTGCCAGCAGCACTACGGGACAGTGGTCCTATGGCTACACCTTC. Amino acids: CASSTTGQWSYGYTF.